This T cell receptor beta chain was sequenced during a study of glioma-infiltrating T cells after dendritic cell vaccination. Overall study context: Three intradermal dendritic cell vaccine injections were given every two weeks.

Per the germline V gene, CDR1 is SGHVS and CDR2 is FNYEAQ. This CDR3 is 15 amino acids long. The trim removed 1 base at V and 3 bases at J, leaving 3 bases unmatched. Profiling relied on immunoSEQ multiplex PCR, and the TCRdb table lists in-frame clones only, not all of them. The table lists 90,000 to 95,000 clones, 80% to 90% of them singletons. Indicated time point: after dendritic cell vaccination, including at tumor progression/relapse. Only patients with spare fresh-frozen tumor and over two years of follow-up were included. The genes are TRBV7-6 and TRBJ2-7; 10 bases agree with TRBD2. Sample: blood, taken after dendritic cell vaccination. The source of this sequence is a human donor with glioblastoma. CDR3 in DNA: TGTGCCAGCAGCTTAGAGTCTAGCGGGAGCTACGAGCAGTACTTC. Translating it yields CASSLESSGSYEQYF.